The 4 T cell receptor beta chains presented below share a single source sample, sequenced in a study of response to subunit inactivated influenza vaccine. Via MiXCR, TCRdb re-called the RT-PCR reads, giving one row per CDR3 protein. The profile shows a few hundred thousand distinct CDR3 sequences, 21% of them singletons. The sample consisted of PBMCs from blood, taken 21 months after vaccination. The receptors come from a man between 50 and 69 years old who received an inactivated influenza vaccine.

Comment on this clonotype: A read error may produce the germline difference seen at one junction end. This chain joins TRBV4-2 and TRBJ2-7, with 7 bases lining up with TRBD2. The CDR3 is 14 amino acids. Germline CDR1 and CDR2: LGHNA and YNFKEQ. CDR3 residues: CAISPGGSPYEQYF. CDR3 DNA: TGTGCCATCAGCCCCGGGGGGTCCCCCTACGAGCAGTACTTC.

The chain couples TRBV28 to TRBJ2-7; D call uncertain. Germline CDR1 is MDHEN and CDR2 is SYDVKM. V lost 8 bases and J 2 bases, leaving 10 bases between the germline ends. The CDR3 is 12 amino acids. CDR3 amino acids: CASGSIAYEQYF. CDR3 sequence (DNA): TGTGCCAGCGGGTCTATTGCCTACGAGCAGTACTTC.

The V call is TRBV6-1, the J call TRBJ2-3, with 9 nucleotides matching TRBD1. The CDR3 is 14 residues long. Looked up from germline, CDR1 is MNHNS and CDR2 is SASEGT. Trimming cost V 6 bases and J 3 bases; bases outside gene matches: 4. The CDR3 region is CASRRQGVTDTQYF. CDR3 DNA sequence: TGTGCCAGCAGAAGACAGGGGGTTACAGATACGCAGTATTTT.

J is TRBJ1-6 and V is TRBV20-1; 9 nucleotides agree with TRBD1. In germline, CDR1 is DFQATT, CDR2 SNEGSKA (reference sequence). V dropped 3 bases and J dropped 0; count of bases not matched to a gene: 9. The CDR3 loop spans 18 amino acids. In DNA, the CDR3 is TGCAGTGCTAGCACCCTTAACAGGGGGCTCTCCTATAATTCACCCCTCCACTTT. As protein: CSASTLNRGLSYNSPLHF.